This T cell receptor beta chain was sequenced in a study of cytomegalovirus exposure and HLA in healthy donors. Study-level findings and limits: Being productive about 87% or about 30% of the time was typical of most TCR beta V segments in an earlier analysis. The records held CMV serostatus as the only immune exposure information. Another analysis was done later, and it associated 16,951 TCR beta sequences with HLA alleles at 0.05 false discovery rate.

Primers for the PCR totalled 60 Vbeta and 13 Jbeta. Generated by immunoSEQ multiplex PCR, the TCRdb table keeps only in-frame clones and is missing some. The sample gives some 100,000 clones, around three quarters of which show up once; over 3.5% is in the top ten. Trimming took 5 bases from V and 3 from J, leaving 20 bases between them. The CDR3 totals 16 residues. The germline V gene has CDR1 SEHNR and CDR2 FQNEAQ (reference sequence). The sample holds one count of this clone. No antigen is known for it. The specimen was PBMCs. V gene TRBV7-9 combines with J gene TRBJ2-7, with D perhaps TRBD2 (6 bases). The source of this sequence is a woman aged 45 to 65 in good health and CMV-seropositive. The CDR3, as DNA: TGTGCCAGCAGCCGCGCTCCCGCGGGGAACGGCTACGAGCAGTACTTC. Its translation: CASSRAPAGNGYEQYF.